Listed here is a single T cell receptor beta chain. Its antigen is unidentified. Measured with immunoSEQ multiplex PCR; TCRdb has only the in-frame clones, and not every one. Of 30,000 or so clones in the sample, around nine tenths were seen once. This entry belongs to a study of a mutant IDH1 vaccine in newly diagnosed glioma. Across the study: Vaccination followed radiotherapy alone by 4-6 weeks, or accompanied temozolomide cycles. The timing of visit V12 was week 35, and that of visit V13 was week 47.

Described time point: week 47, end of study. The content of each vaccine dose was 300 ug of mutant IDH1 20-mer peptide, and topical imiquimod accompanied it. V dropped 0 bases and J dropped 4 bases, with 12 bases sitting between them. CDR1 and CDR2 (germline): LGHNA, YSLEER. The CDR3 loop spans 15 amino acids. This clonotype was sampled from a man aged 35 to 55 with glioma. The material was PBMCs, obtained from a glioma patient whose treatment included an IDH1 peptide vaccine. J is TRBJ1-2 and V is TRBV4-3; D is undetermined. This chain's CDR3 is CASSQDIGITYGYTF. The CDR3 coding sequence is TGCGCCAGCAGCCAAGATATAGGCATAACCTATGGCTACACCTTC.